This T cell receptor beta chain was documented in a study of blood T cell repertoires in COVID-19. The wider study: PBMCs, B-cell-depleted T cells, or T cells were the source of the cDNA or gDNA that made up the material.

Libraries were prepared by immunoSEQ multiplex PCR; TCRdb keeps only in-frame clonotypes and omits some of them. The data show fewer than 95,000 clones, around 89% seen once. The CDR3 extends over 14 amino acids. V lost 0 bases to trimming and J lost 4 bases, with 8 bases between them. The germline V gene has CDR1 SEHNR and CDR2 FQNEAQ (reference sequence). Sequenced: peripheral blood. This TCR was recovered from a man in his fifties or sixties with acute or convalescent COVID-19. The chain employs TRBV7-9 and TRBJ2-3, with a possible D match to TRBD1 (6 bases). The CDR3 region is CASSLAQGADTQYF. DNA for the CDR3: TGTGCCAGCAGCTTAGCACAGGGAGCAGATACGCAGTATTTT.